This T cell receptor (beta chain) comes out of a study of blood T cell repertoires in COVID-19 (dated by TCRdb to the early 2020s). Broadly, across the study: Samples from collaborators originated in the United States, Italy and Spain and spanned both the acute and convalescent phases of COVID-19. The prospective study material was composed of cDNA or gDNA derived from T cells, B-cell-depleted T cells, or PBMCs. Deeply sampled blood TCRbeta repertoires from subjects exposed to, actively infected with, or recovered from COVID-19 were included in the dataset. The repertoires were released in a freely available public database meant as a resource for research on the immune response to SARS-CoV-2. The samples were drawn from two sources: the first 160 participants of the ongoing ImmuneRACE study, and 1,200 or so subjects contributed by 6 global collaborators. Nearly every sample came with metadata listing a de-identified subject ID, COVID-19 status, age in years and sex. HLA class I and class II types, where available, came from metadata supplied by the sample provider rather than from assay-based typing.

The immunoSEQ Assay, a bias-controlled multiplex PCR, was used to amplify TCRbeta CDR3 regions from genomic DNA. Per the original workflow: Nucleated cell counts per sample were estimated from amplification of reference gene primers within the assay. To quantify the absolute abundance of each unique TCRbeta CDR3 rearrangement, sequence reads were collapsed and filtered. For each sample, productive Simpson clonality was calculated as the square root of Simpson's diversity index over productive rearrangements. This is the immuneACCESS table as TCRdb keeps it, with only in-frame sequences that have V and J called. A part of the clones is gone; compared with another copy, unresolved V genes explain less than half, and the rest is unexplained. V, J and clone size are those of that table, while D and trimming were read from the DNA. This sample has hundreds of thousands of clones in its table, and more than 80% of those were observed once. The ten largest clones capture around 7% of the sample.

One collaborating source in Seattle enrolled patients during active infection and followed them longitudinally through the course of disease. Collaborating institutions collected whole blood in K2EDTA tubes following their own protocols. For TCRbeta analysis, collaborators shipped samples in one of three forms: frozen whole blood, isolated PBMCs, or DNA extracted from either of those sample types. What the authors observed across the whole study: The amount of clinical and demographic metadata varied by source and participant and was provided uncurated.

A word on this clone: No cognate antigen has been identified for it. Base quality data are lacking; no much larger clone is found one base away.

Sequencing was performed on peripheral blood. The clonotype comes from a woman over 75 with COVID-19, enrolled during active disease.

The CDR3 protein: CASSQETSGGQETQYF. The nucleotide sequence is given as TGCGCCAGCAGCCAAGAAACTAGCGGGGGCCAAGAGACCCAGTACTTC. The sequence links TRBV4-1 to TRBJ2-5; 11 junctional bases match TRBD2. Reading the germline V gene gives CDR1 MGHRA and CDR2 YSYEKL. From the cysteine through the phenylalanine, the CDR3 covers 16 amino acids. Of the read, only the CDR3 DNA is kept; its 48 bases are in frame from base 1. After removal of 0 bases from V and 1 base from J, the junction retains 1 base not matched to a gene.